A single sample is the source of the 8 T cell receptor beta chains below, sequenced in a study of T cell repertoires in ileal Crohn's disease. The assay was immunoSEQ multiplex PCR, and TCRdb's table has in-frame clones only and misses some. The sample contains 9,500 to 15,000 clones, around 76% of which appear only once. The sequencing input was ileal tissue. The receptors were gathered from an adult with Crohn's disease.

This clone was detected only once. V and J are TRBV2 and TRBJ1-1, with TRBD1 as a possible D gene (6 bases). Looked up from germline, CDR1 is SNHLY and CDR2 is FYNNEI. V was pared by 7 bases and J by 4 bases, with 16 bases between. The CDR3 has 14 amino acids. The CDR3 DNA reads TGTGCCAGCAACGGGGCCAGGGGTGGCACTGAAGCTTTCTTT. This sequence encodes CASNGARGGTEAFF.

The CDR3 is CASSLAPGGLLQNYGYTF. CDR3 sequence (DNA): TGTGCCAGCAGCTTAGCCCCAGGGGGCCTACTGCAAAACTATGGCTACACCTTC. The chain combines TRBV7-9 with TRBJ1-2, with 8 bases matching TRBD1. The trim removed 0 bases at V and 2 bases at J, leaving 11 bases unmatched. CDR3 size: 18 residues. The germline gives CDR1 SEHNR, CDR2 FQNEAQ (reference sequence).

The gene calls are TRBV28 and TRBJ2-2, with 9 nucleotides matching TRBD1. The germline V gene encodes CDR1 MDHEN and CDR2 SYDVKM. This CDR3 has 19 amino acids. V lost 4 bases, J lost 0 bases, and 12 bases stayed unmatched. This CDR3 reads CASSSLPGQGTANTGELFF. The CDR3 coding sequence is TGTGCCAGCAGTTCGTTACCGGGACAGGGCACCGCGAACACCGGGGAGCTGTTTTTT. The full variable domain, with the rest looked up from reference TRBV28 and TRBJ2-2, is DVKVTQSSRYLVKRTGEKVFLECVQDMDHENMFWYRQDPGLGLRLIYFSYDVKMKEKGDIPEGYSVSREKKERFSLILESASTNQTSMYLCASSSLPGQGTANTGELFFGEGSRLTVL.

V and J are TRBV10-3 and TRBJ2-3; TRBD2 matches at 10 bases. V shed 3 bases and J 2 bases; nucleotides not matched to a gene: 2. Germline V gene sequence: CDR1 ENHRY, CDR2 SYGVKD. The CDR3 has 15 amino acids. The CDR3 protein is CAISEGLADTDTQYF. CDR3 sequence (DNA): TGTGCCATCAGTGAAGGACTAGCGGACACAGATACGCAGTATTTT.

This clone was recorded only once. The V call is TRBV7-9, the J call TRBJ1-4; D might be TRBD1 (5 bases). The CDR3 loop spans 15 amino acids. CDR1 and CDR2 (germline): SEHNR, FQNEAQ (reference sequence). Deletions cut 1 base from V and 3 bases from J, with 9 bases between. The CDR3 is CASSLGGSPNEKLFF. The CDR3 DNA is TGTGCCAGCAGCTTAGGGGGCTCCCCTAATGAAAAACTGTTTTTT.

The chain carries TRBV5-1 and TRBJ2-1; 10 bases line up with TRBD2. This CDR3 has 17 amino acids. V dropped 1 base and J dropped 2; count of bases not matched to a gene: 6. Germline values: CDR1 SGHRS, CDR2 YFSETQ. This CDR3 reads CASSLSLAGEPYNEQFF. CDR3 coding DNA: TGCGCCAGCAGCTTGTCGCTAGCGGGGGAACCCTACAATGAGCAGTTCTTC.

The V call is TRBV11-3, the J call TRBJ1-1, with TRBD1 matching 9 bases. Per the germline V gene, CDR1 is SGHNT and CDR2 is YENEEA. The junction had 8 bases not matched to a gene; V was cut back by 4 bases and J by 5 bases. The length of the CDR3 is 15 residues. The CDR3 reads CASSSSTGGITEAFF. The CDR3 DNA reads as TGTGCCAGCAGCTCGTCGACAGGGGGAATTACTGAAGCTTTCTTT.

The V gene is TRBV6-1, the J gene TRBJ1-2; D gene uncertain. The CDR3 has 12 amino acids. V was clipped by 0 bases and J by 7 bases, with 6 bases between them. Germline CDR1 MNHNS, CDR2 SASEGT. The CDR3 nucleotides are TGTGCCAGCAGTGAAGCCGGGAGTGGCTACACCTTC. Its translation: CASSEAGSGYTF.